The 23 T cell receptor beta chains reported below all come from one sample, sequenced in a study of monozygotic twins with inflammatory bowel disease. From the 5' RACE reads, TCRdb lists one entry per CDR3 protein and no DNA. The table for this sample gives roughly 150,000 distinct CDR3 sequences. The sample taken for sequencing was blood. The receptors stem from a human donor with ulcerative colitis or Crohn's disease, or a healthy co-twin of an affected twin (not recorded which).

The chain is built from TRBV5-1 and TRBJ2-2. CDR1 is SGHRS and CDR2 is YFSETQ in the germline V gene. CDR3 length equals 15 residues. CDR3 loop: CASFPGYKDTGELFF.

This chain joins TRBV13 and TRBJ2-2. The CDR3 consists of 14 residues. Germline values: CDR1 PRHDT, CDR2 FYEKMQ (reference sequence). The CDR3 sequence is CASSLGLASGELFF.

This chain connects TRBV6-5 to TRBJ2-7; TCRdb names TRBD1, which stays unverified in the absence of DNA. The CDR3 contains 14 residues. CDR1 and CDR2 from the germline V gene are MNHEY and SVGAGI. Here the CDR3 reads CASSYAGQIYEQYF.

The chain employs TRBV11-2 and TRBJ1-1. Germline CDR1 and CDR2: SGHAT and FQNNGV. CDR3 length equals 14 residues. This chain's CDR3 is CASSLDLFATEAFF.

The gene calls are TRBV20-1 and TRBJ2-5; TCRdb picks TRBD1, but there is no DNA to check that call. Germline assignment: CDR1 DFQATT and CDR2 SNEGSKA (reference sequence). CDR3 length: 13 amino acids. The CDR3 here is CSSPQRGAETQYF.

The chain uses TRBV6-2 or TRBV6-3 and TRBJ2-7; no DNA is available, so the TRBD1 call from TCRdb remains unchecked. This CDR3 contains 14 residues. Per germline, CDR1 MNHEY and CDR2 SVGEGT. The CDR3 is CASSGQGYSYEQYF.

The chain carries TRBV7-2 and TRBJ1-6; the TCRdb call, TRBD1, lacks DNA for checking. The CDR3 runs 15 residues. Per germline, CDR1 SGHTA and CDR2 FQGNSA. This CDR3 is CASSPMTGASSPLHF.

The gene calls are TRBV12-3 or TRBV12-4 and TRBJ1-1; TCRdb names TRBD1, which stays unverified in the absence of DNA. CDR3 size: 13 residues. The CDR3: CASSPQVPEKAFF.

The chain recombines TRBV2 with TRBJ1-3; there is no DNA to check the TCRdb D call of TRBD1. The CDR3 loop spans 13 amino acids. Germline assignment: CDR1 SNHLY and CDR2 FYNNEI. The CDR3 here is CASSGQGVDTIYF.

V and J are TRBV5-1 and TRBJ1-5; TCRdb selects TRBD1, and the lack of DNA leaves this call unchecked. The CDR3 sequence is 14 residues long. CDR1 and CDR2 (germline): SGHRS, YFSETQ. CDR3 loop: CASSQGTEDQPQHF.

The J gene is TRBJ1-3, the V gene TRBV7-2. The germline CDR1 and CDR2 sequences are SGHTA and FQGNSA. The CDR3 has 14 amino acids. The CDR3 loop is CASSLVNSGNTIYF.

The chain has TRBV12-3 or TRBV12-4 and TRBJ2-3; TCRdb reports TRBD1, a call that lacks DNA to check it against. This CDR3 region has 12 residues. CDR3 residues: CASQGFTDTQYF.

The gene calls are TRBV7-2 and TRBJ2-5; there is no DNA to check the TCRdb D call of TRBD2. Germline V gene lookup returns CDR1 SGHTA and CDR2 FQGNSA. This CDR3 has 12 amino acids. CDR3 sequence: CASSTWEETQYF.

The V and J genes are TRBV5-1 and TRBJ2-5. The CDR3 length is 13 residues. Germline lookup yields CDR1 SGHRS and CDR2 YFSETQ. The CDR3: CASSWPSKETQYF.

The chain carries TRBV5-6 and TRBJ1-2; TCRdb returns TRBD1, unconfirmable since there is no DNA. CDR1 is SGHDT, CDR2 YYEEEE, per germline. The CDR3 runs to 15 residues. CDR3: CASSWGRQGASGYTF. Full variable domain (missing parts from reference TRBV5-6 and TRBJ1-2): DAGVTQSPTHLIKTRGQQVTLRCSPKSGHDTVSWYQQALGQGPQFIFQYYEEEERQRGNFPDRFSGHQFPNYSSELNVNALLLGDSALYLCASSWGRQGASGYTFGSGTRLTVV.

The chain couples TRBV20-1 to TRBJ2-7; the TCRdb call, TRBD2, lacks DNA for checking. This CDR3 contains 14 residues. Germline V gives CDR1 DFQATT, CDR2 SNEGSKA (reference sequence). CDR3 sequence reads: CSAREGQEFYEQYF.

The V and J genes are TRBV2 and TRBJ1-2; TCRdb returns TRBD1, unconfirmable since there is no DNA. The CDR3 covers 13 residues. Germline values: CDR1 SNHLY, CDR2 FYNNEI. The CDR3 sequence: CASSDRRGDGYTF.

The chain is built from TRBV7-9 and TRBJ2-1; TCRdb reports TRBD2, a call that lacks DNA to check it against. This CDR3 comprises 17 residues. Germline V CDR1 and CDR2: SEHNR, FQNEAQ (reference sequence). CDR3 amino acids: CASSPRLAGGRGNEQFF.

The chain couples TRBV29-1 to TRBJ2-2; TCRdb selects TRBD1, and the lack of DNA leaves this call unchecked. There are 13 residues in the CDR3. The germline CDR1 and CDR2 sequences are SQVTM and ANQGSEA. CDR3 loop: CSVGQGETGELFF.

The rearrangement uses TRBV5-1 and TRBJ1-1. The length of the CDR3 is 13 residues. Germline V gene data show CDR1 as SGHRS and CDR2 as YFSETQ. CDR3 protein: CASSLRVNTEAFF.

The chain couples TRBV6-2 or TRBV6-3 to TRBJ2-3; TCRdb picks TRBD1, but there is no DNA to check that call. The CDR3 runs 17 residues. CDR1 is MNHEY and CDR2 is SVGEGT in the germline V gene. CDR3 protein: CASRGGRAYEGTDTQYF.

The genes are TRBV15 and TRBJ2-1; absent DNA, TCRdb's TRBD1 call cannot be checked. Looked up from germline, CDR1 is LNHNV and CDR2 is YYDKDF (reference sequence). The CDR3 contains 14 residues. The CDR3 is CATSVARANNEQFF.

The V and J genes are TRBV7-9 and TRBJ2-1; TCRdb's D gene call, TRBD2, goes unchecked for lack of DNA. There are 17 residues in the CDR3. The germline gives CDR1 SEHNR, CDR2 FQNEAQ (reference sequence). The CDR3 is CASSSLSGGRSYNEQFF.